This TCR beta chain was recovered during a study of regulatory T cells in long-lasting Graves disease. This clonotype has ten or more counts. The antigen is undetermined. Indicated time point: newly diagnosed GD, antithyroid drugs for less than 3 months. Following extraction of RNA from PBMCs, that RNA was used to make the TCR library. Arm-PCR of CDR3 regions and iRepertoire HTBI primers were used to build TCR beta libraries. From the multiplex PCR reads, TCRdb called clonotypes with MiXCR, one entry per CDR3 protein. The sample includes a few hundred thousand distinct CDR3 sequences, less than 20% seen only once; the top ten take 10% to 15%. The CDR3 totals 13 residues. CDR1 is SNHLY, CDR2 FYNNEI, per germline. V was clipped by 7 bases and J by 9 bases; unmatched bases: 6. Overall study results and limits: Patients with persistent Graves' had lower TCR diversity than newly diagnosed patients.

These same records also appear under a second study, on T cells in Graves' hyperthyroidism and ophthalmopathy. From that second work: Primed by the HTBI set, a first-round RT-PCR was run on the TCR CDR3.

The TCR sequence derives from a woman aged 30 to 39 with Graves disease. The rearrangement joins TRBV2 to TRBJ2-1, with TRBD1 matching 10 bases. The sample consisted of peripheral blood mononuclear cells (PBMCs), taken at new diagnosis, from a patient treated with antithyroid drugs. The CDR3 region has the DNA TGTGCCAGCACGGTTGGACAGGGGGGTGAGCAGTTCTTC. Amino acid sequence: CASTVGQGGEQFF. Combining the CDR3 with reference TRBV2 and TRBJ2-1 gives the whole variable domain EPEVTQTPSHQVTQMGQEVILRCVPISNHLYFYWYRQILGQKVEFLVSFYNNEISEKSEIFDDQFSVERPDGSNFTLKIRSTKLEDSAMYFCASTVGQGGEQFFGPGTRLTVL.